The next 7 T cell receptor beta chains were all read from a single sample in a study of blood T cell repertoires in COVID-19. Produced via immunoSEQ multiplex PCR; TCRdb's table is partial and in-frame only. The sample holds about 230,000 clones, approximately 87% seen once. Material for sequencing was peripheral blood. The origin of the receptors is a woman aged 70 to 79 with active or convalescent COVID-19.

V is TRBV28 and J is TRBJ2-7; 14 positions match TRBD2. CDR1 and CDR2 (germline): MDHEN, SYDVKM. The V and J ends lost 5 bases and 2 bases, in that order; junction bases with no gene match: 2. The CDR3 extends over 15 amino acids. The CDR3 DNA follows: TGTGCCAGCAGTGGGACTAGCGGGGGAACCTACGAGCAGTACTTC. Translating gives CASSGTSGGTYEQYF.

The rearrangement joins TRBV28 to TRBJ2-3; D may be TRBD1 (6 bases). With 6 bases removed from V and 2 bases from J, the gap between germline ends came to 18 bases. Germline V gene sequence: CDR1 MDHEN, CDR2 SYDVKM. The CDR3 has 16 residues. The CDR3 sequence is CASSSGQSALTDTQYF. CDR3 DNA: TGTGCCAGCAGCTCCGGACAGTCCGCCCTCACAGATACGCAGTATTTT.

The chain is built from TRBV5-1 and TRBJ2-3; a possible D gene is TRBD1 (6 bases). CDR3 length: 15 residues. Trimming stripped 2 bases from V and 1 base from J, with 11 bases between. Germline-derived CDR1 and CDR2 are SGHRS and YFSETQ. CDR3 loop: CASSFRGGGTDTQYF. The CDR3 bases are TGCGCCAGCAGCTTCAGAGGGGGAGGCACAGATACGCAGTATTTT.

This chain uses TRBV27 with TRBJ2-7, with 7 bases lining up with TRBD2. The CDR3 is 15 residues long. The V and J ends lost 2 bases and 2 bases, in that order; junction bases with no gene match: 6. The V gene's germline CDR1 is MNHEY and CDR2 SMNVEV (reference sequence). CDR3 in DNA: TGTGCCAGCAGTTTACTGGCGGGAGACACCTACGAGCAGTACTTC. Protein: CASSLLAGDTYEQYF.

The CDR3 nucleotides are TGTGCCAGCAGCCGATCAGGGGCTCGAGAAAAACTGTTTTTT. Translating gives CASSRSGAREKLFF. The V gene is TRBV3-1 (or the pseudogene TRBV3-2), the J gene TRBJ1-4; D is perhaps TRBD1 (6 bases). Germline-derived CDR1 and CDR2 are LGHDT and YNNKEL (reference sequence). This CDR3 spans 14 amino acids. The ends were cut back, 4 bases at V and 8 bases at J, with 14 bases in the middle.

This clone was recorded only once. The V gene is TRBV27, the J gene TRBJ2-1, with 7 bases lining up with TRBD1. Looked up from germline, CDR1 is MNHEY and CDR2 is SMNVEV (reference sequence). V trimming: 6 bases; J trimming: 4 bases; junction bases outside the gene matches: 9. The CDR3 extends over 15 amino acids. DNA of the CDR3: TGTGCCAGCAGCCCCGGGACAGTGAGGTACAATGAGCAGTTCTTC. Translating it yields CASSPGTVRYNEQFF.

The chain links TRBV11-1 to TRBJ1-6; D remains ambiguous. V was shortened by 8 bases and J by 4 bases, with 9 bases between the two germline ends. Germline CDR1 and CDR2: SGHAT and FQDESV (reference sequence). CDR3 length equals 13 residues. The CDR3 DNA follows: TGTGCCAGCGGGCCAGTTTATAATTCACCCCTCCACTTT. It specifies CASGPVYNSPLHF.